This TCR beta chain came from a study of blood T cell repertoires in COVID-19. The authors' processing: Amplification from reference gene primers served as the basis for estimated nucleated cell counts. Repertoires were generated with immunoSEQ multiplex PCR, while TCRdb's copy carries only in-frame clones and drops some. V, J and clone size derive from that table, while D and trimming were established from the DNA sequence. The repertoire holds over 250,000 clones, with 70% to 80% as singletons. V trimming: 6 bases; J trimming: 7 bases; junction bases outside the gene matches: 13. CDR1 and CDR2 from the germline V gene are LGHDT and YNNKEL (reference sequence). The CDR3 length is 16 residues.

Sequenced sample: peripheral blood. This receptor was identified in a woman aged 80 or over with acute or convalescent COVID-19. The rearrangement links TRBV3-1 (or the pseudogene TRBV3-2) to TRBJ2-3; 10 nucleotides agree with TRBD2. In nucleotides, the CDR3 is TGTGCCAGCAGTCGTCGAGCGGGGGGGACGAGTCATACGCAGTATTTT. It encodes CASSRRAGGTSHTQYF.